This TCR beta chain was recovered during a study of T cell clonotyping in hematopoietic cell transplantation. Turning to the study itself: Recipient samples before transplant were obtained post-cytoreduction. The study, taken as a whole, reports: At the given depth, recipient repertoires were over 95% de novo clonotypes. Broader posttransplant TCR repertoire diversity was predicted by graft donor and pretransplant recipient Inverse Simpson Index values.

Data came from immunoSEQ multiplex PCR; TCRdb stores just in-frame clones and leaves some out. The repertoire holds about 41,000 clones, roughly 80% seen once, with approximately 4.9% in the top ten. The CDR3 runs 14 residues. V gave up 6 bases and J gave up 2 bases; unmatched junction bases: 0. Looked up from germline, CDR1 is ENHRY and CDR2 is SYGVKD. The sample's time point: recipient sample about 28 days before transplant, after cytoreduction. Blood collection times were about day -28 and days 30, 100, 180 posttransplant. Details on this clone: Its antigen is as yet unknown.

The chain employs TRBV10-3 and TRBJ1-5; 11 nucleotides line up with TRBD1. The source is a man aged 55 to 70 with myelodysplastic syndrome. Some clones in this sample may be carry-over from other donors' samples. The specimen comprised peripheral blood mononuclear cells, sampled before stem cell transplant. The CDR3 region has the DNA TGTGCCATCAGGGGACAGGGGGGCAATCAGCCCCAGCATTTT. It translates to CAIRGQGGNQPQHF.